This T cell receptor (beta chain) was sequenced during a study of patients and donors after allogeneic stem cell transplantation. TCRdb used MiXCR to reprocess the RT-PCR reads, holding one entry per CDR3 protein. This sample carries some 960,000 distinct CDR3 sequences, under 20% of them seen once, and the ten largest clones take around 6%. The germline V gene has CDR1 KGHDR and CDR2 SFDVKD. Trimming cost V 3 bases and J 6 bases, with 11 bases left between them. The CDR3 is 14 amino acids. This clonotype turned up a few times. The chain recombines TRBV24-1 with TRBJ2-1; a possible D gene is TRBD2 (5 bases). The TCR was taken from a human donor who was either an allogeneic HSCT recipient or a stem cell or donor lymphocyte infusion donor (not recorded which). It is not recorded whose cells these are; they may come from a transplant donor. The sequenced sample consisted of blood, either unsorted or a sorted T cell fraction (not recorded which). As DNA, the CDR3 is TGTGCCACCAGTGATAGAGGGAGTTCCAATGAGCAGTTCTTC. Protein: CATSDRGSSNEQFF.